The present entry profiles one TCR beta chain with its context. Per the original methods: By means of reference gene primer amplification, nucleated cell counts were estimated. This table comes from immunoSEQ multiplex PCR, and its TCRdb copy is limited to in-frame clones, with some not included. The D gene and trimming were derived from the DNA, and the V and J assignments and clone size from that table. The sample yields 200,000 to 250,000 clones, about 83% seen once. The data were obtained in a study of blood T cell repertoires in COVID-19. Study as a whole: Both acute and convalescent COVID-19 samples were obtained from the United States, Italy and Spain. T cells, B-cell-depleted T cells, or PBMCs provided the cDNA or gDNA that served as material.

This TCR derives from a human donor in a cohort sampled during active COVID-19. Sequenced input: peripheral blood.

The CDR3 loop reads CASSLGSIRGRGTGELFF. The CDR3, as DNA: TGTGCCAGCAGCTTAGGGTCAATCAGGGGGCGCGGAACCGGGGAGCTGTTTTTT. The chain links TRBV7-9 to TRBJ2-2; TRBD1 matches at 8 bases. This CDR3 is 18 amino acids long. Germline CDR1 SEHNR, CDR2 FQNEAQ (reference sequence). V lost 1 base to trimming and J lost 5 bases; unmatched junction nucleotides: 12.